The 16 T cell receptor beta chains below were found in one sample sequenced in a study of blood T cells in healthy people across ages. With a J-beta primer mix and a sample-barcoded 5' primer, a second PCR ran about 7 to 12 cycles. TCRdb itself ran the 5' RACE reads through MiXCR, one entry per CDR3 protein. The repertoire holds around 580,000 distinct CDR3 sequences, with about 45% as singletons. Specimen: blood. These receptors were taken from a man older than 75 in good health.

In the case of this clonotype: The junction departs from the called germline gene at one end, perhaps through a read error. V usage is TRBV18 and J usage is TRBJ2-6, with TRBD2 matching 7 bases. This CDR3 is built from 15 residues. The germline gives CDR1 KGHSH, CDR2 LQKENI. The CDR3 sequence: CASSGGNAGANVLTF. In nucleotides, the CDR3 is TGTGCCAGCTCGGGAGGGAATGCTGGCGCCAACGTCCTGACTTTC.

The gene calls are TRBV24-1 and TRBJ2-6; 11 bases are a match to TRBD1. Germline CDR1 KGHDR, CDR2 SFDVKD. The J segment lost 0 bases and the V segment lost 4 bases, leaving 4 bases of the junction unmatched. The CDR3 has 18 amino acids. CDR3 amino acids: CATSDPGQGASGANVLTF. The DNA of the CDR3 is TGTGCCACCAGTGACCCCGGACAGGGGGCCTCTGGGGCCAACGTCCTGACTTTC.

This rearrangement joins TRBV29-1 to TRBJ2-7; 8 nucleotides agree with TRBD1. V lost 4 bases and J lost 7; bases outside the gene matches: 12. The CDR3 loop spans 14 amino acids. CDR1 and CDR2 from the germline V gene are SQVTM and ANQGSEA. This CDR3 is CSVGIGRGLGEQYF. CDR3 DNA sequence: TGCAGCGTTGGAATAGGCAGGGGGCTCGGGGAGCAGTACTTC.

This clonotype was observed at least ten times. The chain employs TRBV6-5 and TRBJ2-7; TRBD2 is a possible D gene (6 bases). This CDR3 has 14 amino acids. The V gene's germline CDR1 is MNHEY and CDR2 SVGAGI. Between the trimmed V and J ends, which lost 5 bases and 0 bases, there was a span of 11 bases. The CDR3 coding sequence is TGTGCCAGCAGTAGGCCGGGGGTCTCCTACGAGCAGTACTTC. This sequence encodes CASSRPGVSYEQYF.

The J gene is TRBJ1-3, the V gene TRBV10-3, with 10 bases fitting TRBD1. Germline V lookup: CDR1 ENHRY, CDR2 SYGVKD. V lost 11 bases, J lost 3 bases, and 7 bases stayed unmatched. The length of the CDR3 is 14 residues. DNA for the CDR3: TGTGCCGCTGAGACAGGGGGCTTTGGAAACACCATATATTTT. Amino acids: CAAETGGFGNTIYF.

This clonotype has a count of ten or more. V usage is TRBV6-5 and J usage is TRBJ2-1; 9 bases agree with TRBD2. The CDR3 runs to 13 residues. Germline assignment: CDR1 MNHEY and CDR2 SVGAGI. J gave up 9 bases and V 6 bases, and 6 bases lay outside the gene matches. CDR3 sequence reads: CASRGTSRREQFF. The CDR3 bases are TGTGCCAGCAGAGGGACTAGCCGGCGTGAGCAGTTCTTC.

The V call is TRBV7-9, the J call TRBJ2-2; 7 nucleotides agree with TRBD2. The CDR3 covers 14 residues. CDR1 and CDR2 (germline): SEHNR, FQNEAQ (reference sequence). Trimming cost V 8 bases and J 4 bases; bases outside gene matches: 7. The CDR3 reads CASRGPGGTGELFF. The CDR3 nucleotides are TGTGCCAGCCGCGGACCGGGGGGCACCGGGGAGCTGTTTTTT. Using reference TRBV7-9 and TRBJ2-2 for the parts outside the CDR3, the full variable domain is DTGVSQNPRHKITKRGQNVTFRCDPISEHNRLYWYRQTLGQGPEFLTYFQNEAQLEKSRLLSDRFSAERPKGSFSTLEIQRTEQGDSAMYLCASRGPGGTGELFFGEGSRLTVL.

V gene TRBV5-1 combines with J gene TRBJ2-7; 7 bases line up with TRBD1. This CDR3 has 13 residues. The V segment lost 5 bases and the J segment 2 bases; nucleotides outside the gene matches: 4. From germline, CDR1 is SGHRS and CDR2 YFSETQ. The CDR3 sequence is CASREQGPYEQYF. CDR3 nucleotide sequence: TGCGCCAGCAGAGAACAGGGGCCCTACGAGCAGTACTTC.

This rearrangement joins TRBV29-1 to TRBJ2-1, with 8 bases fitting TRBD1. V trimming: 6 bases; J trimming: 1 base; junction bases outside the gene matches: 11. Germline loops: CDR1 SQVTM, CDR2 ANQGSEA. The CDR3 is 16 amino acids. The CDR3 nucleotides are TGCAGCGTAAAAATACCGCGGGACAGGTCCTACAATGAGCAGTTCTTC. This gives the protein CSVKIPRDRSYNEQFF.

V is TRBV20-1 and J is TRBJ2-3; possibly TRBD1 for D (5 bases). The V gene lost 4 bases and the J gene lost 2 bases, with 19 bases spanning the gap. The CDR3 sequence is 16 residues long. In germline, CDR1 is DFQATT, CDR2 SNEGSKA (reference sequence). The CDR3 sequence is CSANKPTQGPTDTQYF. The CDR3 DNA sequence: TGCAGTGCTAATAAGCCAACCCAGGGCCCCACAGATACGCAGTATTTT.

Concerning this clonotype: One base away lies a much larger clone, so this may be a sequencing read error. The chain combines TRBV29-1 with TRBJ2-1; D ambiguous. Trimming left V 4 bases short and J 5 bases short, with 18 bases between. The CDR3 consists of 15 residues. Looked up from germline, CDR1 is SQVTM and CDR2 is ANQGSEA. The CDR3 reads CSVGATHDPNNEQFF. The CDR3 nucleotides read TGCAGCGTTGGGGCGACCCATGATCCGAACAATGAGCAGTTCTTC.

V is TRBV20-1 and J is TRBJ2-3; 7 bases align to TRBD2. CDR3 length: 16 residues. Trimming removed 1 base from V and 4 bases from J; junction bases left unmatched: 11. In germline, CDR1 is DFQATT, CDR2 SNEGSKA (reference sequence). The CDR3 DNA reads TGCAGTGCTAGAGGGGCTAGCGGACGTATGGCAGATACGCAGTATTTT. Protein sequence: CSARGASGRMADTQYF.

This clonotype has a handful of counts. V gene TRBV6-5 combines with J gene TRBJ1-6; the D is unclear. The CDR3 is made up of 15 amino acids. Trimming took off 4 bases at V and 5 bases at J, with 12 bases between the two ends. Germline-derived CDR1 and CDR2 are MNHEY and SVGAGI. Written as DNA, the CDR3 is TGTGCCAGCAGTTCGTCCCAGGCCAATAATTCACCCCTCCACTTT. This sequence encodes CASSSSQANNSPLHF.

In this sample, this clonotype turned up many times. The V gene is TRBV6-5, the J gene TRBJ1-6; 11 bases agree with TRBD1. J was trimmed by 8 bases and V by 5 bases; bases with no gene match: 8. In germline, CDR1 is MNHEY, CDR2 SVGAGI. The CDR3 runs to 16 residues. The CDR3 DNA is TGTGCCAGCAGTAAACGGACAGGGGGCGCGTATTCACCCCTCCACTTT. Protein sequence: CASSKRTGGAYSPLHF.

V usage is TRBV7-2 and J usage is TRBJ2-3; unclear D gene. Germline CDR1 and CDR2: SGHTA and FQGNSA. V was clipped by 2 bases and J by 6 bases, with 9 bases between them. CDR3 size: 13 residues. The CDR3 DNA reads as TGTGCCAGCAGCTTATTTCGGTCCGATACGCAGTATTTT. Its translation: CASSLFRSDTQYF.

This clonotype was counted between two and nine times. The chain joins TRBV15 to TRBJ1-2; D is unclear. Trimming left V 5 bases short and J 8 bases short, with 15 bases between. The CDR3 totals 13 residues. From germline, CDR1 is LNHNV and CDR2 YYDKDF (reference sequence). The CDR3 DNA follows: TGTGCCACCAGCGGCGACATCCACGGAGGCTACACCTTC. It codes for CATSGDIHGGYTF.